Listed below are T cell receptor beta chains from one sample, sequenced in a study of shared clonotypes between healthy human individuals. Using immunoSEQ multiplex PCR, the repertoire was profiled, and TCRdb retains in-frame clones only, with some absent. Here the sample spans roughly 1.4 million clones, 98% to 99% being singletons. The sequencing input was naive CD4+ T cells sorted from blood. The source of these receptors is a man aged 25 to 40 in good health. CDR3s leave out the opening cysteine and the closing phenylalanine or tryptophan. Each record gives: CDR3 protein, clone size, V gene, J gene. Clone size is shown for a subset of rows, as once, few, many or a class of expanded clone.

CDR3 protein: ASSLQVLETQY
clone size: once
V gene: TRBV7-3
J gene: TRBJ2-5

CDR3 protein: ASSIRDRGSEKLF
clone size: -
V gene: TRBV7-6
J gene: TRBJ1-4

CDR3 protein: ASIFRTGTNYGYT
clone size: once
V gene: TRBV28
J gene: TRBJ1-2

CDR3 protein: ASSYSGQNTYEQY
clone size: -
V gene: TRBV6-6
J gene: TRBJ2-7

CDR3 protein: ASRRDVPNEQF
clone size: -
V gene: TRBV6-5
J gene: TRBJ2-1

CDR3 protein: ATRRDLATAKNIQY
clone size: -
V gene: TRBV15
J gene: TRBJ2-4

CDR3 protein: ASSASGTNYEQY
clone size: -
V gene: TRBV5-1
J gene: TRBJ2-7

CDR3 protein: AISAQGNQPQH
clone size: -
V gene: TRBV10-3
J gene: TRBJ1-5

CDR3 protein: ASSGGTGRYGNQPQH
clone size: -
V gene: TRBV2
J gene: TRBJ1-5

CDR3 protein: ASSVAVGTSGILSTDTQY
clone size: -
V gene: TRBV9
J gene: TRBJ2-3

CDR3 protein: ASSFTLEQY
clone size: -
V gene: TRBV28
J gene: TRBJ2-7

CDR3 protein: ASSQGPSSSYEQY
clone size: -
V gene: TRBV5-1
J gene: TRBJ2-7

CDR3 protein: AIRDYTGELF
clone size: -
V gene: TRBV10-3
J gene: TRBJ2-2

CDR3 protein: ASSAVGYEQY
clone size: -
V gene: TRBV2
J gene: TRBJ2-7

CDR3 protein: ASSYGGSSGNTIY
clone size: -
V gene: TRBV6-5
J gene: TRBJ1-3

CDR3 protein: ASSVGTYEQY
clone size: -
V gene: TRBV2
J gene: TRBJ2-7

CDR3 protein: ANQGYTYEQY
clone size: once
V gene: TRBV9
J gene: TRBJ2-7

CDR3 protein: ASSPTGTSNQPQH
clone size: -
V gene: TRBV6-5
J gene: TRBJ1-5

CDR3 protein: ASSPLGLAGVGTDTQY
clone size: -
V gene: TRBV18
J gene: TRBJ2-3

CDR3 protein: ASSTGTYQTYEQY
clone size: -
V gene: TRBV6-5
J gene: TRBJ2-7

CDR3 protein: ASSHRTVTSNTEAF
clone size: -
V gene: TRBV7-2
J gene: TRBJ1-1

CDR3 protein: ASSPLPGTPSNEQF
clone size: -
V gene: TRBV18
J gene: TRBJ2-1

CDR3 protein: ASSETKARGYT
clone size: -
V gene: TRBV25-1
J gene: TRBJ1-2

CDR3 protein: ATGQGGTEAF
clone size: -
V gene: TRBV10-3
J gene: TRBJ1-1

CDR3 protein: ASSQRGGDYGYT
clone size: -
V gene: TRBV4-2
J gene: TRBJ1-2

CDR3 protein: ASSPGTGDTEAF
clone size: -
V gene: TRBV18
J gene: TRBJ1-1

CDR3 protein: ASSESGPYNEQF
clone size: -
V gene: TRBV2
J gene: TRBJ2-1

CDR3 protein: SVSSSGNYGYT
clone size: -
V gene: TRBV29-1
J gene: TRBJ1-2

CDR3 protein: ASSLGRLNIQY
clone size: -
V gene: TRBV5-4
J gene: TRBJ2-4

CDR3 protein: ASRVGATSYEQY
clone size: -
V gene: TRBV10-2
J gene: TRBJ2-7

CDR3 protein: ASSKSDSWAQPQH
clone size: -
V gene: TRBV7-9
J gene: TRBJ1-5

CDR3 protein: ASSLTVTGELF
clone size: -
V gene: TRBV5-4
J gene: TRBJ2-2

CDR3 protein: ASSVVPNEQF
clone size: -
V gene: TRBV9
J gene: TRBJ2-1

CDR3 protein: ASSESPGQNYGYT
clone size: -
V gene: TRBV5-1
J gene: TRBJ1-2

CDR3 protein: ASKATGGTEAF
clone size: -
V gene: TRBV7-9
J gene: TRBJ1-1

CDR3 protein: ASSLYGPEETQY
clone size: -
V gene: TRBV7-9
J gene: TRBJ2-5

CDR3 protein: ASRRSSGRNTGELF
clone size: once
V gene: TRBV2
J gene: TRBJ2-2

CDR3 protein: ASSNSRLAGVYNEQF
clone size: -
V gene: TRBV27
J gene: TRBJ2-1

CDR3 protein: ASSVNSGTMYNEQF
clone size: -
V gene: TRBV11-2
J gene: TRBJ2-1

CDR3 protein: ASSAETGRIADTQY
clone size: -
V gene: TRBV19
J gene: TRBJ2-3

CDR3 protein: ASSQEWGLPLEQY
clone size: -
V gene: TRBV4-1
J gene: TRBJ2-7

CDR3 protein: ASSLVGTGWSETQY
clone size: -
V gene: TRBV11-2
J gene: TRBJ2-5

CDR3 protein: ASSPGLIYNEQF
clone size: -
V gene: TRBV7-8
J gene: TRBJ2-1

CDR3 protein: ASSGQSSYEQY
clone size: once
V gene: TRBV2
J gene: TRBJ2-7

CDR3 protein: ASRAGTGRNQPQH
clone size: -
V gene: TRBV28
J gene: TRBJ1-5

CDR3 protein: ASSRGTVRNTIY
clone size: -
V gene: TRBV7-9
J gene: TRBJ1-3

CDR3 protein: SVVGLPNQRSYNEQF
clone size: -
V gene: TRBV29-1
J gene: TRBJ2-1